The rows below give T cell receptor beta chains drawn from one sample of a study of blood T cell repertoires in COVID-19. Clones were sequenced by immunoSEQ multiplex PCR, and TCRdb holds only the in-frame ones, with some missing. In the table there are about 230,000 clones, 85% to 90% of which are singletons. Input material: peripheral blood. Source of these receptors: a middle-aged man with COVID-19, enrolled during active disease. CDR3s include the opening cysteine and the closing phenylalanine or tryptophan. A D gene is named only where the DNA matches it firmly. Size tells how often a clone was seen (once, few, many) or the class of an expanded clone, and some rows leave it out.

J,V,size,D,CDR3,DNA
TRBJ2-2,TRBV4-1,NA,NA,CASTETENTGELFF,TGCGCCAGCACCGAGACTGAGAACACCGGGGAGCTGTTTTTT
TRBJ2-7,TRBV5-4,NA,NA,CASRMEGLSYEQYF,TGTGCCAGCAGAATGGAGGGACTCTCCTACGAGCAGTACTTC
TRBJ1-6,TRBV7-2,NA,TRBD1,CASSLHQGQLSF,TGTGCCAGCAGCCTACACCAGGGACAGCTAAGCTTT
TRBJ2-7,TRBV6-5,NA,TRBD2,CASKAGEKVYEQYF,TGTGCCAGCAAGGCGGGGGAAAAAGTCTACGAGCAGTACTTC
TRBJ1-1,TRBV7-9,NA,NA,CASSLLTGNTEAFF,TGTGCCAGCAGCCTTTTGACGGGGAACACTGAAGCTTTCTTT
TRBJ1-1,TRBV7-9,few,NA,CASSPGGGENTEAFF,TGTGCCAGCAGCCCCGGGGGAGGGGAGAACACTGAAGCTTTCTTT
TRBJ2-3,TRBV28,once,TRBD2,CASGTNTDTQYF,TGTGCCAGCGGGACTAACACAGATACGCAGTATTTT
TRBJ2-3,TRBV5-1,once,NA,CASSLDPQNTQYF,TGCGCCAGCAGCTTGGACCCACAGAATACGCAGTATTTT
TRBJ2-3,TRBV19,NA,NA,CASSIGLTDTQYF,TGTGCCAGTAGTATTGGGCTAACAGATACGCAGTATTTT
TRBJ2-7,TRBV27,once,NA,CASSLLGAQGTYEQYF,TGTGCCAGCAGTTTGTTGGGGGCGCAGGGTACCTACGAGCAGTACTTC
TRBJ1-2,TRBV19,NA,NA,CASSNHRVGYTF,TGTGCCAGTAGCAACCACAGGGTTGGCTACACCTTC
TRBJ2-1,TRBV6-5,NA,NA,CASSRTELRQQFF,TGTGCCAGCAGCCGGACAGAATTACGGCAGCAGTTCTTC
TRBJ1-5,TRBV18,NA,NA,CASSLEGWNSNQPQHF,TGTGCCAGCTCACTTGAGGGATGGAATAGCAATCAGCCCCAGCATTTT
TRBJ1-6,TRBV6-5,NA,TRBD1,CASRDRGSPSAPLHF,TGTGCCAGCCGGGACAGGGGGTCGCCCTCAGCACCCCTCCACTTT
TRBJ2-2,TRBV24-1,NA,NA,CATSDSRTDRTNTGELFF,TGTGCCACCAGTGATTCACGAACTGACAGGACGAACACCGGGGAGCTGTTTTTT
TRBJ1-4,TRBV25-1,NA,NA,CASSELRGQDEKLFF,TGTGCCAGCAGTGAACTAAGGGGCCAGGATGAAAAACTGTTTTTT